The rows below give T cell receptor beta chains drawn from one sample of a study of molecular identifiers for immune sequencing clone quantification. Using its own MiXCR run on the PCR reads, TCRdb lists one record per CDR3 protein. Of over 550,000 distinct CDR3 sequences in the sample, roughly 23% were seen once. The material sequenced was naive CD8+ T cells from blood, with Jurkat cell RNA spiked in. The receptors shown here come from a human donor in good health. Some libraries in this study had Jurkat cell RNA spiked in. CDR3s include the opening cysteine and the closing phenylalanine or tryptophan. D genes are given only for firm matches. Clone size is not always given. Where it is, it says once, few, many or a class for expanded clones.

J: TRBJ2-5
D: TRBD2
V: TRBV6-5
size: many
CDR3: CASSYLSGTRDKPQYF
DNA: TGTGCCAGCAGTTATTTGTCGGGGACTAGGGACAAACCCCAGTACTTC

J: TRBJ2-7
D: -
V: TRBV20-1
size: once
CDR3: CSTRGPGLPYEQYF
DNA: TGCAGTACGCGTGGGCCAGGGCTCCCATACGAGCAGTACTTC

J: TRBJ1-3
D: -
V: TRBV4-3
size: many
CDR3: CASSRFTGSSGNTIYF
DNA: TGCGCCAGCAGCCGATTCACGGGGAGCTCTGGAAACACCATATATTTT

J: TRBJ1-1
D: -
V: TRBV27
size: -
CDR3: CASSLLGEGNTEAFF
DNA: TGTGCCAGCAGTTTATTGGGGGAGGGGAACACTGAAGCTTTCTTT

J: TRBJ2-2
D: -
V: TRBV9
size: few
CDR3: CASSVGGSNTGELFF
DNA: TGTGCCAGCAGCGTAGGGGGGTCAAACACCGGGGAGCTGTTTTTT

J: TRBJ2-1
D: -
V: TRBV7-6
size: -
CDR3: CASSLDPGSSYNEQFF
DNA: TGTGCCAGCAGCTTAGATCCGGGGAGCTCCTACAATGAGCAGTTCTTC

J: TRBJ2-7
D: TRBD2
V: TRBV20-1
size: many
CDR3: CSANAPRTSRSYEQYF
DNA: TGCAGTGCGAACGCTCCCCGGACTAGTCGCTCCTACGAGCAGTACTTC

J: TRBJ2-3
D: TRBD1
V: TRBV7-8
size: -
CDR3: CASSFGTGRLDTQYF
DNA: TGTGCCAGCAGCTTCGGGACAGGGCGTTTAGATACGCAGTATTTT

J: TRBJ2-7
D: TRBD2
V: TRBV5-6
size: many
CDR3: CASTPMRGRYEQYF
DNA: TGTGCCAGCACCCCTATGCGGGGGAGATACGAGCAGTACTTC

J: TRBJ2-5
D: -
V: TRBV11-2
size: -
CDR3: CASSLEFSGLETQYF
DNA: TGTGCCAGCAGCTTAGAGTTCTCAGGGTTGGAGACCCAGTACTTC

J: TRBJ1-2
D: -
V: TRBV3-1
size: once
CDR3: CASSQDLTGPVYGCTF
DNA: TGTGCCAGCAGCCAAGATTTGACGGGGCCTGTCTATGGCTGCACCTTC

J: TRBJ2-2
D: -
V: TRBV3-1
size: -
CDR3: CASSPSQGGGNTGELFF
DNA: TGTGCCAGCAGCCCTTCCCAAGGGGGGGGGAACACCGGGGAGCTGTTTTTT

J: TRBJ2-1
D: -
V: TRBV20-1
size: few
CDR3: CSARSIYNEQFF
DNA: TGCAGTGCTAGGTCGATATACAATGAGCAGTTCTTC

J: TRBJ1-6
D: -
V: TRBV20-1
size: many
CDR3: CSARHEGSSYNSPLHF
DNA: TGCAGTGCTCGTCATGAGGGGAGCTCCTATAATTCACCCCTCCACTTT

J: TRBJ2-3
D: -
V: TRBV19
size: -
CDR3: CASSIGASFRTDTQYF
DNA: TGTGCCAGTAGTATAGGGGCCAGCTTTCGCACAGATACGCAGTATTTT

J: TRBJ2-3
D: -
V: TRBV12-3/TRBV12-4
size: many
CDR3: CASRRPRDTQYF
DNA: TGTGCCAGCAGGCGCCCCCGGGATACGCAGTATTTT

J: TRBJ1-1
D: -
V: TRBV7-2
size: many
CDR3: CASSLVGLASEAFF
DNA: TGTGCCAGCAGCTTAGTAGGGTTGGCCTCTGAAGCTTTCTTT

J: TRBJ2-7
D: -
V: TRBV29-1
size: many
CDR3: CSVGGGSTYEQYF
DNA: TGCAGCGTTGGAGGGGGATCTACCTACGAGCAGTACTTC

J: TRBJ2-3
D: TRBD2
V: TRBV10-3
size: -
CDR3: CAISGASGNTDTQYF
DNA: TGTGCCATCAGTGGCGCTAGCGGAAACACAGATACGCAGTATTTT

J: TRBJ2-2
D: -
V: TRBV28
size: -
CDR3: CASRRVTYLNTGELFF
DNA: TGTGCCAGCAGGCGCGTGACCTACCTCAACACCGGGGAGCTGTTTTTT

J: TRBJ2-1
D: -
V: TRBV7-6
size: -
CDR3: CASSPEGSLYNEQSF
DNA: TGTGCCAGCAGTCCCGAGGGAAGTCTCTACAATGAGCAGTCCTTC

J: TRBJ2-7
D: TRBD1
V: TRBV7-9
size: -
CDR3: CASSPPGGGYERYF
DNA: TGTGCCAGCAGCCCACCAGGGGGTGGCTACGAGCGGTACTTC

J: TRBJ2-2
D: -
V: TRBV20-1
size: many
CDR3: CSARDETVTRGELFF
DNA: TGCAGTGCTAGAGATGAGACAGTAACACGCGGGGAGCTGTTTTTT

J: TRBJ2-7
D: TRBD2
V: TRBV4-3
size: many
CDR3: CASSQGLAVPYEQYF
DNA: TGCGCCAGCAGCCAAGGACTAGCGGTTCCGTACGAGCAGTACTTC

J: TRBJ2-7
D: -
V: TRBV10-3
size: many
CDR3: CAIRDTTGPEQYF
DNA: TGTGCCATCAGGGACACTACAGGGCCCGAGCAGTACTTC